This T cell receptor (beta chain) was identified in a study of blood T cells in healthy people across ages. Study-wide results and caveats: Per million T cells, the diversity of TCR beta decreased roughly linearly as age advanced.

The J segment lost 5 bases and the V segment lost 1 base, leaving 7 bases of the junction unmatched. Germline V CDR1 and CDR2: LGHDT, YNNKEL (reference sequence). The CDR3 runs 15 residues. A second roughly 6 to 12 cycle PCR used barcoded and J-beta primers. Each CDR3 protein gets one entry after TCRdb re-called the 5' RACE reads with MiXCR. The sample consists of about 1.4 million distinct CDR3 sequences, 59% of them appearing once. As for this clonotype: Its target is not known.

The sample was blood. The clonotype comes from a man aged 18-30 years in good health. The V call is TRBV3-1, the J call TRBJ2-7; 8 bases map to TRBD1. CDR3 sequence (DNA): TGTGCCAGCAGCCAAGCGCAGGGGGCGGGGAACGAGCAGTACTTC. It is translated as CASSQAQGAGNEQYF.